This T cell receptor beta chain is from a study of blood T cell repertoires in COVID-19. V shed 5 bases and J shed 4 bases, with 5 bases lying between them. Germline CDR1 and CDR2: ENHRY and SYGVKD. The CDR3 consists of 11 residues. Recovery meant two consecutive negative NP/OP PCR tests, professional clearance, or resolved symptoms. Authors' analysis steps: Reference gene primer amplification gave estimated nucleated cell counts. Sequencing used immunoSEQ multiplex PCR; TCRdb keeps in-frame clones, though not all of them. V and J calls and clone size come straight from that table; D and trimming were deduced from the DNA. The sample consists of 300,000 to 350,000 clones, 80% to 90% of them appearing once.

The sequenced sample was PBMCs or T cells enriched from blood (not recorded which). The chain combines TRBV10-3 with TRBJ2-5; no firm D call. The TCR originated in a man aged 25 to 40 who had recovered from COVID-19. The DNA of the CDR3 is TGTGCCATCAGTTCCGTAGAGACCCAGTACTTC. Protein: CAISSVETQYF.